Listed here are 23 T cell receptor beta chains from one sample, sequenced in a study of HIV-infected patients and healthy controls. TCRdb itself ran the 5' RACE reads through MiXCR, one entry per CDR3 protein. The data contain about 63,000 distinct CDR3 sequences, less than 20% of them seen just once; the ten biggest clones take up approximately 5%. The sample consisted of CD4+ T cells from blood. The receptors come from a human donor in good health.

The gene calls are TRBV6-2 or TRBV6-3 and TRBJ2-3; 11 bases map to TRBD1. There are 16 residues in the CDR3. With 6 bases clipped from V and 6 bases from J, the junction kept 11 bases outside the gene matches. Germline CDR1 and CDR2: MNHEY and SVGEGT. The CDR3 loop reads CASRNPPGQGVDTQYF. In DNA form, the CDR3 reads TGTGCCAGCAGAAACCCCCCGGGACAGGGGGTGGATACGCAGTATTTT.

Only a few counts were recorded for this clonotype. The chain employs TRBV3-1 and TRBJ2-7; D call uncertain. Germline assignment: CDR1 LGHDT and CDR2 YNNKEL (reference sequence). CDR3 length: 13 residues. Trimming removed 3 bases from V and 1 base from J, with 7 bases in between. CDR3 region: CASSQRLSYEQYF. Written as DNA, the CDR3 is TGTGCCAGCAGCCAGAGGCTTTCCTACGAGCAGTACTTC.

This clonotype has just a few counts. The DNA for the CDR3 is TGTGCCAGCAGTTTAATGCTCGGCGAGCAGTACTTC. Protein product: CASSLMLGEQYF. The chain couples TRBV28 to TRBJ2-7, with D unclear. Trimming pared 2 bases from V and 6 bases from J, leaving 8 bases between. This CDR3 contains 12 residues. The germline gives CDR1 MDHEN, CDR2 SYDVKM.

In this sample, this clonotype turned up many times. This chain joins TRBV20-1 and TRBJ2-2; 10 nucleotides match TRBD1. CDR1 is DFQATT, CDR2 SNEGSKA, per germline (reference sequence). J lost 2 bases, V lost 3 bases, and 3 bases had no gene match. There are 15 residues in the CDR3. The DNA for the CDR3 is TGCAGTGCTAGTAGACAGGGGGCCAACACCGGGGAGCTGTTTTTT. It yields the protein CSASRQGANTGELFF.

The CDR3 loop reads CASSIGWVNTEAFF. CDR3 sequence (DNA): TGTGCCAGTAGTATAGGTTGGGTGAACACTGAAGCTTTCTTT. The chain couples TRBV19 to TRBJ1-1; D remains unclear. CDR3 length: 14 residues. Trimming removed 1 base at V and 0 bases at J, with 6 bases between. Germline-derived CDR1 and CDR2 are LNHDA and SQIVND (reference sequence).

This chain links TRBV6-2 or TRBV6-3 with TRBJ1-2; 7 nucleotides align to TRBD1. Unmatched junction bases numbered 8, after V lost 8 bases and J lost 2 bases. This CDR3 has 14 amino acids. In germline, CDR1 is MNHEY, CDR2 SVGEGT. CDR3 amino acids: CASSLPGQNYGYTF. CDR3 in DNA: TGTGCCAGCTCTCTCCCGGGACAGAACTATGGCTACACCTTC.

The J gene is TRBJ1-2, the V gene TRBV19; D is undetermined. V lost 5 bases and J 2 bases, leaving 15 bases between the germline ends. This CDR3 is built from 15 residues. The V gene's germline CDR1 is LNHDA and CDR2 SQIVND (reference sequence). The CDR3 DNA reads TGTGCCAGTAGTCGATCGTCAGTTCCGAACTATGGCTACACCTTC. Its translation: CASSRSSVPNYGYTF.

This clonotype was seen a handful of times. Relative to the germline gene, one junction end is altered; a read error may explain this. The chain combines TRBV7-2 with TRBJ2-3; TRBD2 matches 10 bases. Germline-derived CDR1 and CDR2 are SGHTA and FQGNSA. The CDR3 totals 13 residues. The CDR3 loop is CASSLVPSGGGDF. The CDR3 nucleotides read TGTGCCAGCAGCTTAGTCCCTAGCGGGGGTGGGGATTTT.

This clonotype was detected once. The V and J genes are TRBV6-2 or TRBV6-3 and TRBJ2-1, with unresolved D. CDR1 and CDR2 (germline): MNHEY, SVGEGT. V was trimmed by 6 bases and J by 4 bases, leaving 16 bases between them. This CDR3 region has 15 residues. This CDR3 is CASSPLVFEYNEQFF. Written as DNA, the CDR3 is TGTGCCAGCAGCCCCCTAGTGTTCGAGTACAATGAGCAGTTCTTC.

The V and J genes are TRBV7-2 and TRBJ2-7; maybe TRBD2 (5 bases). This CDR3 is 14 amino acids long. V lost 5 bases, J lost 0 bases, and 11 bases lay in between. Per the germline V gene, CDR1 is SGHTA and CDR2 is FQGNSA. For the CDR3, the DNA is TGTGCCAGCAGCCCGTCCCGGGACTCCTACGAGCAGTACTTC. Protein sequence: CASSPSRDSYEQYF.

The V gene is TRBV19, the J gene TRBJ1-2; weak D call: TRBD1 (5 bases). V was trimmed by 5 bases and J by 2 bases, leaving 15 bases between them. CDR3 size: 15 residues. Germline assignment: CDR1 LNHDA and CDR2 SQIVND (reference sequence). Here the CDR3 reads CASSRDRNANYGYTF. DNA of the CDR3: TGTGCCAGTAGTCGAGACAGAAACGCCAACTATGGCTACACCTTC. The complete variable domain, with remaining parts taken from reference TRBV19 and TRBJ1-2, reads DGGITQSPKYLFRKEGQNVTLSCEQNLNHDAMYWYRQDPGQGLRLIYYSQIVNDFQKGDIAEGYSVSREKKESFPLTVTSAQKNPTAFYLCASSRDRNANYGYTFGSGTRLTVV.

In this sample, this clonotype turned up a few times. This chain joins TRBV29-1 and TRBJ1-5, with D perhaps TRBD1 (6 bases). The CDR3 runs to 13 residues. Trimming removed 6 bases from V and 2 bases from J, with 11 bases in between. The germline V gene encodes CDR1 SQVTM and CDR2 ANQGSEA. CDR3 residues: CSVQGGGNQPQHF. In DNA, the CDR3 is TGCAGCGTACAGGGAGGTGGCAATCAGCCCCAGCATTTT.

The V call is TRBV7-2, the J call TRBJ2-5, with TRBD2 identical over 10 bases. The CDR3 spans 14 residues. V shed 4 bases and J 5 bases; nucleotides not matched to a gene: 4. Germline V gives CDR1 SGHTA, CDR2 FQGNSA. This chain's CDR3 is CASSWSGGGETQYF. The CDR3 region has the DNA TGTGCCAGCAGCTGGAGCGGGGGGGGGGAGACCCAGTACTTC.

The chain carries TRBV20-1 and TRBJ1-1; D unresolved. CDR3 length equals 13 residues. Trimming took off 1 base at V and 0 bases at J, with 6 bases between the two ends. The germline V gene has CDR1 DFQATT and CDR2 SNEGSKA (reference sequence). CDR3 nucleotides: TGCAGTGCTAGAGTTAGGATGAACACTGAAGCTTTCTTT. Residues: CSARVRMNTEAFF.

This clonotype was picked up many times. CDR3 sequence: CASSAGTSGTNTQYF. Here the CDR3 DNA reads TGTGCCAGCAGTGCCGGGACTAGCGGTACTAATACGCAGTATTTT. The genes are TRBV2 and TRBJ2-3; 11 nucleotides align to TRBD2. Germline lookup yields CDR1 SNHLY and CDR2 FYNNEI. J lost 7 bases, V lost 4 bases, and 7 bases had no gene match. The CDR3 extends over 15 amino acids.

This clonotype was detected a few times. V gene TRBV4-2 combines with J gene TRBJ1-2; 10 bases fit TRBD1. The V gene end was trimmed by 3 bases and the J gene end by 5 bases; junction bases not matched to a gene: 6. The CDR3 runs 15 residues. Germline V gene lookup returns CDR1 LGHNA and CDR2 YNFKEQ. For the CDR3, the DNA is TGTGCCAGCAGCCAGGCCGGACAGGGGGAATATGGCTACACCTTC. Translating gives CASSQAGQGEYGYTF.

This clonotype was found many times. The chain joins TRBV5-6 to TRBJ2-5; 13 nucleotides align to TRBD2. Germline assignment: CDR1 SGHDT and CDR2 YYEEEE. The CDR3 contains 18 residues. J lost 5 bases, V lost 2 bases, and 12 bases had no gene match. The CDR3 bases are TGTGCCAGCAGCTTCACCCTGGGACTAGCGGGACGGCGGGAGACCCAGTACTTC. It translates to CASSFTLGLAGRRETQYF.

This clonotype was counted between two and nine times. The chain joins TRBV6-2 or TRBV6-3 to TRBJ2-3; 13 nucleotides match TRBD2. Germline loops: CDR1 MNHEY, CDR2 SVGEGT. The CDR3 runs to 14 residues. V gave up 6 bases and J gave up 3 bases; unmatched junction bases: 0. The CDR3 loop is CASRTSGGTDTQYF. The CDR3 bases are TGTGCCAGCAGGACTAGCGGGGGGACAGATACGCAGTATTTT.

In its sample, this clonotype ranks as medium-sized. The V gene is TRBV20-1, the J gene TRBJ2-7; 10 nucleotides align to TRBD1. V was pared by 7 bases and J by 4 bases, with 4 bases of the junction left unmatched. Germline V CDR1 and CDR2: DFQATT, SNEGSKA (reference sequence). This CDR3 comprises 12 residues. CDR3 coding DNA: TGCAGTGGGGAGGGACAGGGGTACGAGCAGTACTTC. Its translation: CSGEGQGYEQYF.

The chain uses TRBV20-1 and TRBJ2-5; tentatively, D is TRBD1 (6 bases). Deletions cut 4 bases from V and 1 base from J, with 13 bases between. The CDR3 consists of 14 residues. CDR1 is DFQATT and CDR2 is SNEGSKA in the germline V gene (reference sequence). CDR3 amino acids: CSATWTVAQETQYF. As DNA, the CDR3 is TGCAGTGCTACCTGGACAGTAGCCCAAGAGACCCAGTACTTC.

This clonotype was seen at least ten times. The chain employs TRBV29-1 and TRBJ2-5; 8 bases align to TRBD1. The CDR3 runs 13 residues. Trimming at V came to 3 bases and at J to 4 bases, leaving 4 bases not matched to a gene. Germline CDR1 is SQVTM and CDR2 is ANQGSEA. CDR3 bases: TGCAGCGTTGACAGGGGGCTCGGAGAGACCCAGTACTTC. It codes for CSVDRGLGETQYF.

This clonotype was detected only a few times. The chain joins TRBV12-3 or TRBV12-4 to TRBJ1-5; no firm D call. The length of the CDR3 is 10 residues. V gave up 11 bases and J gave up 7 bases, with 9 bases separating them. CDR3 region: CAGLGQPQHF. The CDR3 DNA reads as TGTGCCGGATTGGGGCAGCCCCAGCATTTT.

The gene calls are TRBV7-2 and TRBJ1-5; 8 nucleotides agree with TRBD1. The germline V gene has CDR1 SGHTA and CDR2 FQGNSA. Losses at the gene ends were 6 bases for V and 2 bases for J; bases not matched to a gene: 6. CDR3 size: 15 residues. CDR3 DNA: TGTGCCAGCAGAACAGGGGGGACCGGCAATCAGCCCCAGCATTTT. It specifies CASRTGGTGNQPQHF.